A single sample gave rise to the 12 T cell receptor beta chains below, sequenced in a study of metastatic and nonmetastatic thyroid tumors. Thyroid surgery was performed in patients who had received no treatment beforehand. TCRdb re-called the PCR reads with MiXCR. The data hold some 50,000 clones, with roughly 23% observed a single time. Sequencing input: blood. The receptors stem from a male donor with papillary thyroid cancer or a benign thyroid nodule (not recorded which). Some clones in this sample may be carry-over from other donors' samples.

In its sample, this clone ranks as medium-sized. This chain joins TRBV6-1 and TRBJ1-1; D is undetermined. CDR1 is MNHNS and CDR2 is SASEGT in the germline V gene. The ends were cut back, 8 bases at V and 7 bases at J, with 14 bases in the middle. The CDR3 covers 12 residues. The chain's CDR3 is CASRNPGVEAFF. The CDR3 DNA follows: TGTGCCAGCCGCAACCCCGGGGTTGAAGCTTTCTTT.

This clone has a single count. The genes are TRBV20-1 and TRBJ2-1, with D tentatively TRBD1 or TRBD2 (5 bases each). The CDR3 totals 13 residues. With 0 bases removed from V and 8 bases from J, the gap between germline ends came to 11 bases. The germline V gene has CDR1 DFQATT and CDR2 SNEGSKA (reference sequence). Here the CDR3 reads CSARDGARDEQFF. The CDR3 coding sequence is TGCAGTGCTAGAGACGGGGCGCGGGATGAGCAGTTCTTC.

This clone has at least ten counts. Here the CDR3 DNA reads TGTGCCAGCAGCCTCGAAGATGAGCAGTTCTTC. It specifies CASSLEDEQFF. The chain has TRBV7-9 and TRBJ2-1, with D uncertain. The CDR3 contains 11 residues. V gave up 5 bases and J gave up 8 bases, with 7 bases separating them. Germline assignment: CDR1 SEHNR and CDR2 FQNEAQ (reference sequence).

CDR3 nucleotide sequence: TGTGCCTGGTCCCGAGGTGGAGATGAAAAACTGTTTTTT. Its translation is CAWSRGGDEKLFF. The chain joins TRBV30 to TRBJ1-4; the D is unclear. This CDR3 has 13 residues. The germline V and J ends were trimmed by 5 bases and 6 bases, with 13 bases remaining between them. The germline CDR1 and CDR2 sequences are GTSNPN and SVGIG (reference sequence).

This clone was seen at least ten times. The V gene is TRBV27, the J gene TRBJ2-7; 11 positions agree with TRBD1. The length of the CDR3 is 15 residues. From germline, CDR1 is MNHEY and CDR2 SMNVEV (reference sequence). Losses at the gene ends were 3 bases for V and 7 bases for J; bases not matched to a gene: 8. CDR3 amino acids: CASSFGQGALGEQYF. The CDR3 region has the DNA TGTGCCAGCAGTTTCGGACAGGGGGCGTTGGGGGAGCAGTACTTC.

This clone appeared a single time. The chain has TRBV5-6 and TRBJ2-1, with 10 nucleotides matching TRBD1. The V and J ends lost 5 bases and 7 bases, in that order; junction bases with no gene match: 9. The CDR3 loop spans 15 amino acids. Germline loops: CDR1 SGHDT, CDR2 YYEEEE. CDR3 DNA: TGTGCCAGCAGTGGGACCGGGACAGGGGTTAATGAGCAGTTCTTC. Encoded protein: CASSGTGTGVNEQFF. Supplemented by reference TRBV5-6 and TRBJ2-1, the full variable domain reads DAGVTQSPTHLIKTRGQQVTLRCSPKSGHDTVSWYQQALGQGPQFIFQYYEEEERQRGNFPDRFSGHQFPNYSSELNVNALLLGDSALYLCASSGTGTGVNEQFFGPGTRLTVL.

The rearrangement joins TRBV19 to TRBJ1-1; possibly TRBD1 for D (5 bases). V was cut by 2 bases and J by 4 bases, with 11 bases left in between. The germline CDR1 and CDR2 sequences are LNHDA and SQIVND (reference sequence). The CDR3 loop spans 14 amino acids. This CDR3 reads CASSITERGTEAFF. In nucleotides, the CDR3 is TGTGCCAGTAGTATAACGGAAAGGGGCACTGAAGCTTTCTTT.

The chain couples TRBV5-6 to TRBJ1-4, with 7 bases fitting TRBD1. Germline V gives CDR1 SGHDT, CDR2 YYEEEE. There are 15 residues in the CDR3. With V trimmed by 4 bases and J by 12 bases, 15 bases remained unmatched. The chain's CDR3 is CASSAGTGALGQLFF. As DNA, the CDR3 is TGTGCCAGCAGCGCTGGAACAGGGGCCCTCGGTCAACTGTTTTTT.

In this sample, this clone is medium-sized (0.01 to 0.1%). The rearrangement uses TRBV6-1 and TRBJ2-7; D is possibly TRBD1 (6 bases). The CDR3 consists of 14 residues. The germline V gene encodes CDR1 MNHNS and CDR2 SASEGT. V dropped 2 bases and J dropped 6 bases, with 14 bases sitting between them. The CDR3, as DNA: TGTGCCAGCAGTGAAAAGTGGGACACCTCCGAGCAGTACTTC. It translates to CASSEKWDTSEQYF.

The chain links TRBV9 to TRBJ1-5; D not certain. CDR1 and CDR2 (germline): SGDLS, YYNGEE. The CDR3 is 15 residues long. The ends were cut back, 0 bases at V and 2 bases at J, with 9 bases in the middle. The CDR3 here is CASSVDGSRNQPQHF. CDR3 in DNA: TGTGCCAGCAGCGTAGACGGGTCGCGCAATCAGCCCCAGCATTTT. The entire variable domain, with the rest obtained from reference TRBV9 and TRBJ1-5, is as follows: DSGVTQTPKHLITATGQRVTLRCSPRSGDLSVYWYQQSLDQGLQFLIQYYNGEERAKGNILERFSAQQFPDLHSELNLSSLELGDSALYFCASSVDGSRNQPQHFGDGTRLSIL.

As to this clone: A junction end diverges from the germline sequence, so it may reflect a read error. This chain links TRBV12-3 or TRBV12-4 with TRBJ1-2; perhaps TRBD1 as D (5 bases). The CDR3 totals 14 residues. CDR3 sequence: CASRRTWLNYGYTF. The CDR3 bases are TGTGCCAGCAGAAGGACATGGCTGAACTATGGCTACACCTTT.

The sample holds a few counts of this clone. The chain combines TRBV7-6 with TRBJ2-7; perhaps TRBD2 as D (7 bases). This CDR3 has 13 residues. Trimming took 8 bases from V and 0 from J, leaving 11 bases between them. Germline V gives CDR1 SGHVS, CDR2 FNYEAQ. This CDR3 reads CASGGGSSYEQYF. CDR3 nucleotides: TGTGCCAGCGGGGGGGGCTCCTCCTACGAGCAGTACTTC.